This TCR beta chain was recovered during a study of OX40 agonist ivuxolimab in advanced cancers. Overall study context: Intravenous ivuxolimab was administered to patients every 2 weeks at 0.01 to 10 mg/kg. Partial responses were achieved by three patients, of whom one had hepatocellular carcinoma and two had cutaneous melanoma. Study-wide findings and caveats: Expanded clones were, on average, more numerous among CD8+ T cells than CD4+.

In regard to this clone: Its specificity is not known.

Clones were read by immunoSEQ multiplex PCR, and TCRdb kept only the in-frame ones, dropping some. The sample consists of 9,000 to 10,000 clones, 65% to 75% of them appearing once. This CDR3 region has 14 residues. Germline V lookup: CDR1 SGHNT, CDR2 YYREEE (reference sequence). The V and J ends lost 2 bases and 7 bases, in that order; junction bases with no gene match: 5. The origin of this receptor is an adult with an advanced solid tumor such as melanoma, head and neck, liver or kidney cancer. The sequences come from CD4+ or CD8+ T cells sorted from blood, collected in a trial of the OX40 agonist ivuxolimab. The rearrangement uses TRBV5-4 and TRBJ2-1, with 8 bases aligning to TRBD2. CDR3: CASSFGGGGNEQFF. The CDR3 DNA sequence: TGTGCCAGCAGCTTCGGGGGGGGCGGGAATGAGCAGTTCTTC.